This record covers a single TCR beta chain. The antigen is unknown. The data were produced by immunoSEQ multiplex PCR, yet TCRdb's version contains in-frame clones alone and is incomplete. Among approximately 70,000 clones, approximately 90% were seen once, and the ten largest hold roughly 4.9%. The CDR3 has 13 amino acids. V shed 6 bases and J shed 10 bases, with 13 bases lying between them. Germline values: CDR1 MNHEY, CDR2 SMNVEV (reference sequence). The sample belongs to a study of T cell responses to AZD1222 COVID-19 vaccine. Whole-study results and caveats: Only six or seven AZD1222 recipients tested seropositive at baseline. Donor demographics were predominantly white British with a female majority; clonal diversity may be underestimated.

The clonotype was recovered from an adult who received the MenACWY meningococcal vaccine as a control. This chain joins TRBV27 and TRBJ1-6; no firm D call. Sequencing used peripheral blood, obtained 28 days after the second dose of the MenACWY control vaccine. In DNA form, the CDR3 reads TGTGCCAGCAGGTCACCTGGGTCGTCACCCCTCCACTTT. It encodes CASRSPGSSPLHF.